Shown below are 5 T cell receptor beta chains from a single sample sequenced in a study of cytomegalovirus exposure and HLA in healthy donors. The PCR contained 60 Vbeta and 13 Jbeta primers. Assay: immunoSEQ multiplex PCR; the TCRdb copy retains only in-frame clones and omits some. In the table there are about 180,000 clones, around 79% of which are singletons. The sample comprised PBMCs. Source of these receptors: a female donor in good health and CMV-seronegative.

The CDR3 sequence is CAGKDRRARPRSGYTF. The CDR3 nucleotides are TGTGCCGGTAAGGACAGGCGAGCCCGGCCGCGTTCGGGCTACACCTTC. The J gene is TRBJ1-2, the V gene TRBV19, with 7 bases that match TRBD1. Germline CDR1 reads LNHDA; CDR2 reads SQIVND (reference sequence). There are 16 residues in the CDR3. Trimming took 11 bases from V and 8 from J; bases not matched to a gene: 23.

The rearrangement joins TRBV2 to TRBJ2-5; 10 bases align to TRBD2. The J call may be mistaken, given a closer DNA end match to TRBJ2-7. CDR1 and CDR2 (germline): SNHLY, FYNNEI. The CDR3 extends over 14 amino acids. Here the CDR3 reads CASSVASGSYEQYF. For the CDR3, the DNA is TGTGCCAGCAGTGTAGCTAGCGGGAGTTACGAGCAGTACTTC.

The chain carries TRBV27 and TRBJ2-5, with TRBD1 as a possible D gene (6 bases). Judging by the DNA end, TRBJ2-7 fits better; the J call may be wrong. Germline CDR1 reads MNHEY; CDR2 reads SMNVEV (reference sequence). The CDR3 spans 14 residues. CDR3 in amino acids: CASRTGTLPYEQYF. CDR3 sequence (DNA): TGTGCCAGCAGAACCGGGACACTACCCTACGAGCAGTACTTC.

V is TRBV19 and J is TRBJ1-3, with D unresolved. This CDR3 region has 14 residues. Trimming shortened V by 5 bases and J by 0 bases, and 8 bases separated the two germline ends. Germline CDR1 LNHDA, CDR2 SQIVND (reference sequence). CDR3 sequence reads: CASSPGSSGNTIYF. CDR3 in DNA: TGTGCCAGTAGTCCCGGGAGCTCTGGAAACACCATATATTTT.

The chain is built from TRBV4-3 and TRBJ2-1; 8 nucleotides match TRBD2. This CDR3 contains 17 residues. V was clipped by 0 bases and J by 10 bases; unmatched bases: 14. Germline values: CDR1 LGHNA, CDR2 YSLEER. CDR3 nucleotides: TGCGCCAGCAGCCAAGAACCGGGACTAAAAGGCGGGAGGGAGCAGTTCTTC. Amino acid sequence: CASSQEPGLKGGREQFF.